The entry below gives a single T cell receptor beta chain sequence along with its context. This clone has a single count. It has no known antigen specificity. The record has no base qualities; no much larger clone is one base away. In the prospective study, participants were about 18 to 100 years old, resided in about two dozen geographic areas of the United States, and were enrolled through a virtual design. Cohort assignment in the prospective study relied on participant-reported clinical history from a screening survey and a study questionnaire. Recovered participants in ImmuneRACE Cohort 3 were defined as having two consecutive negative NP/OP PCR tests, clearance from a healthcare professional, or resolution of symptoms. In the prospective study, mobile phlebotomists collected whole blood, serum and a nasopharyngeal or oropharyngeal swab from each participant. Participants in the prospective study had the option to provide additional blood draws and questionnaires over an approximately 2-month period. Before DNA extraction, prospective study blood samples were shipped either frozen or at room temperature.

This sample is drawn from a study of blood T cell repertoires in COVID-19 (dated by TCRdb to 2020 to 2021). Some background on the complete study: Collaborator samples came from the United States, Italy and Spain and covered acute and convalescent phases of COVID-19. The prospective study material was composed of cDNA or gDNA derived from T cells, B-cell-depleted T cells, or PBMCs. Subjects who had been exposed to COVID-19, were actively infected with it, or had recovered from it provided the deeply sampled blood TCRbeta repertoires that made up the dataset. A freely available public database, intended as a resource for researchers studying the immune response to SARS-CoV-2, is where the repertoires were released. The samples were drawn from two sources: the first 160 participants of the ongoing ImmuneRACE study, and fewer than 1,500 subjects contributed by 6 global collaborators. Nearly every sample came with metadata listing a de-identified subject ID, COVID-19 status, age in years and sex. HLA class I and class II types, where available, came from metadata supplied by the sample provider rather than from assay-based typing. Study-wide conclusions, independent of this receptor: How much clinical and demographic metadata was included differed by source and by participant, and the metadata was provided uncurated.

TCRbeta CDR3 regions were amplified from genomic DNA by means of the immunoSEQ Assay, a bias-controlled multiplex PCR. The authors' pipeline ran thus. Within the assay, amplification of reference gene primers was used to estimate how many nucleated cells each sample contained. To quantify the absolute abundance of each unique TCRbeta CDR3 rearrangement, sequence reads were collapsed and filtered. For each sample, productive Simpson clonality was calculated as the square root of Simpson's diversity index across productive rearrangements. Sourced from immuneACCESS, this table was stored by TCRdb with only in-frame sequences that have V and J called. A share of the clones is absent; for the studies checked, an unresolved V gene accounts for under half, and the remainder has no known explanation. V and J calls and clone size are given by that table; D and trimming were obtained from the DNA. The sample yields about 380,000 clones; more than 75% were counted once. The top ten constitute 0.9% to 1.5% of the sample.

Trimming removed 0 bases from V and 6 bases from J; the gene matches leave 7 bases unexplained. Taken from cysteine to phenylalanine, the CDR3 has 16 residues. Left in the record is the CDR3 DNA by itself, 48 bases read in frame from the first base. CDR1 and CDR2, looked up from the germline V gene, are SGHTS and YDEGEE. This receptor was obtained from a woman younger than 30 who had recovered from COVID-19. This chain joins TRBV5-8 to TRBJ1-4; 8 bases in between match TRBD1. The sequencing sample was made of PBMCs or T cells enriched from blood (not recorded which). The CDR3 is CASSLGGRGRDEKLFF. The base sequence is TGTGCCAGCAGCTTGGGCGGCAGGGGGCGAGATGAAAAACTGTTTTTT.